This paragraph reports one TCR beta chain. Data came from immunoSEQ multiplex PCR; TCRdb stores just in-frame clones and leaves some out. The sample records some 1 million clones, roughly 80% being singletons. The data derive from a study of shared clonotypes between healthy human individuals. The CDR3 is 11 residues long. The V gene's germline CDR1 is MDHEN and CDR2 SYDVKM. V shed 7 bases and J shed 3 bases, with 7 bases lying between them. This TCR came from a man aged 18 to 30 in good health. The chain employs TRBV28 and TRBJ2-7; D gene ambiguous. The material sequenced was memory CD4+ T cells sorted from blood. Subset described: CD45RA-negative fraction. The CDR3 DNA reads TGTGCCAGCAACGGCTACTACGAGCAGTACTTC. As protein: CASNGYYEQYF.